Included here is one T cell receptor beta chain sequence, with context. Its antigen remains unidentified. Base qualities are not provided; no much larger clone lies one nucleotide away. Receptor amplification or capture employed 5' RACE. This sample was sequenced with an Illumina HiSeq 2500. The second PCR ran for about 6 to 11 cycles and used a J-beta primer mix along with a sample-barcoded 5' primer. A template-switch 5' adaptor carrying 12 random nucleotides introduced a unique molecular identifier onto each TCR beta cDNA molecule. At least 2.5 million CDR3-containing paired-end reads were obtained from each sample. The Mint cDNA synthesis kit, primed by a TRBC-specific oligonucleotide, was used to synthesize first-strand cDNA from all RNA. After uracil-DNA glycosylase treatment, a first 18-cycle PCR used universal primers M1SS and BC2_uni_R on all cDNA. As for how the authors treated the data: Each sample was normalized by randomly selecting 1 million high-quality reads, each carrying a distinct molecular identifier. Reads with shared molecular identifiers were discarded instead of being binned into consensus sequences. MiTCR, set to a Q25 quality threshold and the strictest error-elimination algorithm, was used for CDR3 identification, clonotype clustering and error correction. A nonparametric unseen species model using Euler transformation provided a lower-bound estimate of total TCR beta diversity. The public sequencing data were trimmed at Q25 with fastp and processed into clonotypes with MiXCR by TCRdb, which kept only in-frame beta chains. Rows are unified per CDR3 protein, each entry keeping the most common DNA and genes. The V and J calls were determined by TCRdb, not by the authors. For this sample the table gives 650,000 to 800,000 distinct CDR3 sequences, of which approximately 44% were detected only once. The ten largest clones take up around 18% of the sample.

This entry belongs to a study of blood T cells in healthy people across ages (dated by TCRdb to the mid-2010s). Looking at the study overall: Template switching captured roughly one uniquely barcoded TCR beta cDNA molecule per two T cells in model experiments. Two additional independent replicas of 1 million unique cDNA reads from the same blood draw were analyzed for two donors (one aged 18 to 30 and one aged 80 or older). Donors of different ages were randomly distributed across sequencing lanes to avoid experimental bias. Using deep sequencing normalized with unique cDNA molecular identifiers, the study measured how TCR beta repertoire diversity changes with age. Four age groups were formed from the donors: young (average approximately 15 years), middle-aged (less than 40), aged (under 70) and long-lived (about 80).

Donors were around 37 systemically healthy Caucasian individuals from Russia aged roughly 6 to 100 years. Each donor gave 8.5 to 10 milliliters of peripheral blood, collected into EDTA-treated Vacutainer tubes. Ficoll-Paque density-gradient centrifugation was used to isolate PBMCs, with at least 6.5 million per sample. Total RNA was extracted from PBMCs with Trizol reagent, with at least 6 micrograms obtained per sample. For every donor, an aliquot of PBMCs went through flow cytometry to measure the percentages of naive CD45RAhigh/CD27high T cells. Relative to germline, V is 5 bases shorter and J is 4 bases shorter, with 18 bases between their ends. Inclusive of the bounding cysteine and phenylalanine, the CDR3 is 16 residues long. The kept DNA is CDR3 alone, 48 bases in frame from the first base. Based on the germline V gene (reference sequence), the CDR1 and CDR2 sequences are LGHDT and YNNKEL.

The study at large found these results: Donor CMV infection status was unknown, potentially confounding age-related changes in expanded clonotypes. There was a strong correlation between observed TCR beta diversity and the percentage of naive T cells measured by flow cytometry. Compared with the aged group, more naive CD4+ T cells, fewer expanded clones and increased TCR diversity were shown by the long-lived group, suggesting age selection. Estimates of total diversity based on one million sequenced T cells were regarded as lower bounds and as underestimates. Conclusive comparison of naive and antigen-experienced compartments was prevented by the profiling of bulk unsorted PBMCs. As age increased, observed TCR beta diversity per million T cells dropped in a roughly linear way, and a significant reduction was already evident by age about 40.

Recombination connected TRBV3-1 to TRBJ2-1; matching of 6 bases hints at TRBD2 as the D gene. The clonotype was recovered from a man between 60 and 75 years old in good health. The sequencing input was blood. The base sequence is TGTGCCAGCAGCGACGGGCTAGCCGGGGGATACAATGAGCAGTTCTTC. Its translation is CASSDGLAGGYNEQFF.